This T cell receptor beta chain was obtained from a study of control samples from healthy donors and cancer patients. The sample holds one count of this clone. Assay used: immunoSEQ multiplex PCR; TCRdb lists only in-frame clones, some missing. The sample yields over 200,000 clones, roughly four fifths seen once. V trimming: 4 bases; J trimming: 2 bases; junction bases outside the gene matches: 8. The CDR3 has 17 residues. Germline CDR1 reads SGHRS; CDR2 reads YFSETQ. The gene calls are TRBV5-1 and TRBJ2-6; 8 nucleotides agree with TRBD1. The source is a woman aged 55-70 years with lung cancer. The sequenced material came from PBMCs. CDR3 sequence (DNA): TGCGCCAGCAGCCCCAATCTGGGACAGGCTGGGGCCAACGTCCTGACTTTC. Translating it yields CASSPNLGQAGANVLTF.